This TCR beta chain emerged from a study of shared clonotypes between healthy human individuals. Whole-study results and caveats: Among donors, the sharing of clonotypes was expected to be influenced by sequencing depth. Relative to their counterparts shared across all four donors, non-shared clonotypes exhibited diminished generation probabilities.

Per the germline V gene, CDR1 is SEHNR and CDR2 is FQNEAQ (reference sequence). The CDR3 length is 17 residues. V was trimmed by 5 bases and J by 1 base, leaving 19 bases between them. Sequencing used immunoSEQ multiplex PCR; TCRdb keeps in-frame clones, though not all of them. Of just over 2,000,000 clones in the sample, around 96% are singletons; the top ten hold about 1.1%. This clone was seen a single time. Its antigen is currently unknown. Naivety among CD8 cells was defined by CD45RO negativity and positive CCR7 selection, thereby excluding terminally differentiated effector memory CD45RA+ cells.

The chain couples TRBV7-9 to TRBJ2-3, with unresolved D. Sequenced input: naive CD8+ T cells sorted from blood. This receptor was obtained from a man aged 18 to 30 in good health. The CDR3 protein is CASSLQHSPVGTDTQYF. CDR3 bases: TGTGCCAGCAGCCTACAACATTCCCCGGTAGGCACAGATACGCAGTATTTT.